This TCR beta chain originates from a study of T cells in Graves' hyperthyroidism and ophthalmopathy. J gave up 5 bases and V 4 bases, and 17 bases lay outside the gene matches. Germline V lookup: CDR1 SGHVS, CDR2 FQNEAQ. This CDR3 has 18 amino acids. This clonotype was observed at least ten times. A lack of ophthalmopathy progression within 18 months defined stable Graves' hyperthyroidism. About 10 ml of fresh peripheral blood supplied the PBMCs. There were TCR beta CDR3 regions amplified from RNA transcripts. First-round RT-PCR targeting the TCR CDR3 was performed with the HTBI primer set. From the multiplex PCR reads, TCRdb called clonotypes with MiXCR, one entry per CDR3 protein. The top ten clones hold around 18% of a sample with 550,000 to 600,000 distinct CDR3 sequences, 16% of them seen once.

This receptor was identified in a woman under 30 with Graves' hyperthyroidism. The chain couples TRBV7-8 to TRBJ2-1; the match to TRBD2 covers 7 bases. Sequenced material: blood. The CDR3 DNA follows: TGTGCCAGCAGCTCGAGCTGGTTATGGCGGGAGAGACACAATGAGCAGTTCTTC. Its protein is CASSSSWLWRERHNEQFF.